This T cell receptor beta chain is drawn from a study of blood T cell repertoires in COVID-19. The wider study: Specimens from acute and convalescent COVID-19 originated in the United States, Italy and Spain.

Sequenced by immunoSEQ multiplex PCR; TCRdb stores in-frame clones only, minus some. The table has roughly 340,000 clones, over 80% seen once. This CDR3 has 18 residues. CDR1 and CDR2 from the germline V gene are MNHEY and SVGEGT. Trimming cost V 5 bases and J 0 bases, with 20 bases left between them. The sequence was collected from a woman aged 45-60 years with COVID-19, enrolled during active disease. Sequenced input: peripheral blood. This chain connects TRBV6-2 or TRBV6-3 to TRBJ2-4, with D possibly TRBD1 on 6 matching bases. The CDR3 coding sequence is TGTGCCAGCAGTCACGGCGGAAGGGGACATCTAGCCAAAAACATTCAGTACTTC. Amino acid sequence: CASSHGGRGHLAKNIQYF.